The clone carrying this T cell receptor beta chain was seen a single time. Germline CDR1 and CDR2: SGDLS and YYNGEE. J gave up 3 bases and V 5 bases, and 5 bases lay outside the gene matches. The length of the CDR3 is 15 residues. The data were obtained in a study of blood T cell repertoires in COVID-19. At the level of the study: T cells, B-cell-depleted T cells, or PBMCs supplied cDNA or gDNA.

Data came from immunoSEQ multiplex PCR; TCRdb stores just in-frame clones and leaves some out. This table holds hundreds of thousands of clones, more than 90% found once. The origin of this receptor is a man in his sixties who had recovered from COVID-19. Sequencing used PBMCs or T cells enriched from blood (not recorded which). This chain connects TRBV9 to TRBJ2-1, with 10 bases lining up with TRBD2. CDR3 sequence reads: CASSPSGSGYNEQFF. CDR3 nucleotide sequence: TGTGCCAGCAGTCCTAGCGGGAGTGGCTACAATGAGCAGTTCTTC.